This is a list of T cell receptor beta chains from one sample in a study of early T cells in non-severe SARS-CoV-2 infection. MiXCR was run by TCRdb on the 5' RACE reads, yielding one entry per CDR3 protein. Here the sample spans 45,000 to 65,000 distinct CDR3 sequences, approximately 12% being singletons. Sequenced here: whole blood, sampled at baseline. The receptors derive from an adult who was a healthcare worker with PCR-confirmed SARS-CoV-2 infection or an uninfected control (not recorded which). The CDR3 runs from the conserved cysteine through the conserved F or W. The D gene is left open where the match is weak. Clone size is shown for a subset of rows, as once, few, many or a class of expanded clone.

CDR3 protein,CDR3 DNA,J gene,V gene,D gene,clone size
CASSPQDRGYGYTF,TGTGCCAGCAGTCCACAGGACAGGGGCTATGGCTACACCTTC,TRBJ1-2,TRBV2,TRBD1,many
CASSTEGGLAGSEQYF,TGTGCCAGCAGCACAGAAGGCGGACTAGCGGGATCCGAGCAGTACTTC,TRBJ2-7,TRBV7-2,TRBD2,.
CSARALEGPLHF,TGCAGTGCTAGAGCACTGGAAGGCCCCCTCCACTTT,TRBJ1-6,TRBV20-1,.,.
CASSKTTSSTDTQYF,TGTGCCAGCAGCAAGACGACTAGTTCCACAGATACGCAGTATTTT,TRBJ2-3,TRBV7-7,.,.
CASSLGVTAVGTYNEQFF,TGTGCCAGCAGCTTAGGTGTCACAGCGGTGGGCACCTACAATGAGCAGTTCTTC,TRBJ2-1,TRBV11-2,.,many
CASSYVRGKETQYF,TGTGCCAGCAGTTACGTCAGGGGTAAAGAGACCCAGTACTTC,TRBJ2-5,TRBV6-5,.,.
CSASEGLAGASYEQYF,TGCAGTGCTAGCGAAGGACTAGCGGGAGCTTCCTACGAGCAGTACTTC,TRBJ2-7,TRBV20-1,TRBD2,.
CASSPGVNQPQHF,TGTGCCAGCAGCCCCGGGGTCAATCAGCCCCAGCATTTT,TRBJ1-5,TRBV7-2,.,many
CASSPQQGSDTIYF,TGTGCCAGCAGTCCTCAACAAGGGAGTGACACCATATATTTT,TRBJ1-3,TRBV12-3/TRBV12-4,.,many
CASRFAAQETQYF,TGTGCCAGCAGATTTGCGGCGCAAGAGACCCAGTACTTC,TRBJ2-5,TRBV2,.,few
CASSPRAGTYEQYF,TGTGCCAGCAGCCCCCGTGCAGGGACCTACGAGCAGTACTTC,TRBJ2-7,TRBV27,.,many
CASSFRGHSGNTIYF,TGTGCCAGCAGTTTCAGGGGCCACTCTGGAAACACCATATATTTT,TRBJ1-3,TRBV28,.,many